This is a list of T cell receptor beta chains from one sample in a study of blood T cell repertoires in COVID-19. Assay: immunoSEQ multiplex PCR; the TCRdb copy retains only in-frame clones and omits some. The sample yields 240,000 or so clones, 75% to 90% seen once. The material sequenced was peripheral blood. The receptor set was obtained from a woman aged 55-69 years with active or convalescent COVID-19. CDR3s leave out the opening cysteine and the closing phenylalanine or tryptophan. The order of the fields is J gene, D gene, V gene, CDR3 protein. D genes are given only for firm matches.

>TRBJ2-7|NA|TRBV4-1
ASSQTPTGIPYEQY
>TRBJ2-1|TRBD1|TRBV27
ASSPRTGVPYNEQF
>TRBJ1-1|NA|TRBV19
ASSLAGNTEAF
>TRBJ2-1|TRBD2|TRBV5-1
ASSRLAESYNEQF
>TRBJ1-6|NA|TRBV6-5
ASSCLEGNNSPLH
>TRBJ2-7|NA|TRBV28
ASRVDYEQY
>TRBJ1-2|NA|TRBV30
AWSVHTGYT
>TRBJ2-1|NA|TRBV2
ANRGNNEQF
>TRBJ1-4|NA|TRBV3-1/TRBV3-2
ASSQEGLSNEKLF
>TRBJ1-4|NA|TRBV3-1/TRBV3-2
ASSLRGAQGEKLF
>TRBJ2-5|NA|TRBV2
ASSLETTETQY
>TRBJ1-2|TRBD1|TRBV5-4
ASSPGGLNYGYT
>TRBJ2-5|NA|TRBV10-3
AISEPTGMIQETQY
>TRBJ1-4|TRBD1|TRBV5-1
ASSLRTGANEKLF
>TRBJ1-1|NA|TRBV6-1
ASSELGSFTGAEAF
>TRBJ1-3|TRBD1|TRBV11-2
ASSLGTGSNTIY
>TRBJ1-6|TRBD1|TRBV7-2
ASSLVGQGSLSPLH
>TRBJ2-6|NA|TRBV14
ASSQDPWGRANVLT
>TRBJ2-1|NA|TRBV6-5
ASSPTASSYNEQF
>TRBJ1-4|TRBD1|TRBV2
ASRGGQGAFATNEKLF
>TRBJ2-2|NA|TRBV30
AWRRGTTGELF
>TRBJ1-1|TRBD1|TRBV6-1
ASSGQGANTEAF
>TRBJ2-1|NA|TRBV13
ASSLGLPNEQF
>TRBJ2-2|NA|TRBV27
ASSLSTRSGELF
>TRBJ1-1|NA|TRBV28
ASSSTGYREGTEAF
>TRBJ2-1|TRBD1|TRBV7-3
ASSLMTGVGNEQF
>TRBJ1-5|NA|TRBV3-1/TRBV3-2
ASSQDARARRDVPKQDQPQH
>TRBJ1-6|TRBD1|TRBV6-5
ASSRTGSSPLH
>TRBJ2-2|TRBD1|TRBV6-6
ASSYGTGKAGGELF
>TRBJ1-3|NA|TRBV4-3
ASSQLTGTSGNTIY
>TRBJ1-1|TRBD1|TRBV5-1
ASSLSQGAGGIRMNTEAF
>TRBJ2-3|TRBD1|TRBV18
ASSPGTDTDTQY
>TRBJ2-7|NA|TRBV2
ASSEDRFSYEQY
>TRBJ1-6|NA|TRBV6-6
ASRSGYNSPLH
>TRBJ1-2|TRBD1|TRBV5-4
ASSMGTVNYGYT
>TRBJ1-2|NA|TRBV30
AWSGEWGGYT
>TRBJ2-7|NA|TRBV5-1
ASSLTGRVGSYEQY
>TRBJ2-5|TRBD2|TRBV6-5
ASSRTSGGQETQY
>TRBJ1-1|TRBD1|TRBV29-1
SVIRGDTEAF
>TRBJ1-1|TRBD1|TRBV6-8
ASSQSGDRENTEAF
>TRBJ1-5|TRBD1|TRBV28
ASSSAWTGGNQPQH
>TRBJ1-5|TRBD1|TRBV28
ASSLTGRADQPQH
>TRBJ1-5|NA|TRBV5-1
ASSLSGGSNQPQH
>TRBJ1-2|NA|TRBV7-3
AVGGNYGYT
>TRBJ1-2|NA|TRBV5-6
ASSLRQAYGYT
>TRBJ2-3|TRBD2|TRBV15
ATSRDLAGGLGTQY
>TRBJ2-2|TRBD2|TRBV5-1
ASSLAGGTGELF
>TRBJ2-7|TRBD1|TRBV27
ASSLSPTGVRNEQY
>TRBJ1-4|NA|TRBV11-2
ASTPASQGTNEKLF
>TRBJ1-4|NA|TRBV5-1
ASSLAVGGFGKLF
>TRBJ2-7|NA|TRBV19
ASSMGRGVEQY
>TRBJ1-1|NA|TRBV12-3/TRBV12-4
ASSAIPTEAF
>TRBJ1-2|TRBD1|TRBV9
ASSLPGTGRFGGYT